The rows below give T cell receptor beta chains drawn from one sample of a study of OX40 agonist ivuxolimab in advanced cancers. The data were produced by immunoSEQ multiplex PCR, yet TCRdb's version contains in-frame clones alone and is incomplete. The table shows about 38,000 clones, with around 92% occurring only once. The sample was CD4+ or CD8+ T cells sorted from blood, taken in a trial of the OX40 agonist ivuxolimab. All receptors come from an adult with an advanced solid tumor such as melanoma, head and neck, liver or kidney cancer. The CDR3 runs from the conserved cysteine through the conserved F or W. Each record gives: V gene, D gene, J gene, clone size, CDR3 protein, CDR3 DNA. The D gene is left open where the match is weak. The size of a clone is reported for some rows only, either as once, few or many, or as a class for expanded clones.

TRBV6-5,NA,TRBJ1-1,NA,CASSYGGTEAFF,TGTGCCAGCAGTTACGGTGGAACTGAAGCTTTCTTT
TRBV7-2,NA,TRBJ2-1,NA,CASSPTDRPTFSYNEQFF,TGTGCCAGCAGCCCCACAGACCGCCCCACTTTCTCCTACAATGAGCAGTTCTTC
TRBV11-3,NA,TRBJ2-1,NA,CASSPTDGNEQFF,TGTGCCAGCAGCCCAACCGACGGGAATGAGCAGTTCTTC
TRBV2,NA,TRBJ2-2,NA,CASSERYPGELFF,TGTGCCAGCAGTGAAAGGTACCCCGGGGAGCTGTTTTTT
TRBV11-2,TRBD1,TRBJ2-5,NA,CASSWTGLGETQYF,TGTGCCAGCAGCTGGACAGGTCTCGGGGAGACCCAGTACTTC
TRBV11-2,TRBD2,TRBJ2-1,NA,CASSVQGYGGRGYNEQFF,TGTGCCAGCAGCGTACAGGGATATGGCGGGAGGGGATACAATGAGCAGTTCTTC
TRBV7-9,NA,TRBJ2-1,NA,CASSPPRGAGEQFF,TGTGCCAGCAGCCCCCCACGGGGGGCGGGTGAGCAGTTCTTC
TRBV4-3,NA,TRBJ2-3,NA,CASSQNPGGADTDTQYF,TGCGCCAGCAGCCAAAACCCCGGGGGCGCGGACACAGATACGCAGTATTTT
TRBV9,TRBD1,TRBJ1-5,NA,CASSPRGGSNQPQHF,TGTGCCAGCAGCCCCAGGGGGGGGAGCAATCAGCCCCAGCATTTT
TRBV6-5,NA,TRBJ1-2,NA,CASRYQGSQGGYTF,TGTGCCAGCCGCTATCAGGGTTCACAGGGTGGCTACACCTTC
TRBV4-3,NA,TRBJ2-1,NA,CASSQGRGGWQFF,TGCGCCAGCAGCCAGGGGCGAGGCGGTTGGCAGTTCTTC
TRBV6-6,NA,TRBJ2-7,NA,CASSPVELSSYEQYF,TGTGCCAGCAGCCCCGTGGAGCTGAGCTCCTACGAGCAGTACTTC
TRBV27,NA,TRBJ2-3,NA,CASSDLLYTDTQYF,TGTGCCAGCAGTGATCTTCTATACACAGATACGCAGTATTTT
TRBV25-1,NA,TRBJ2-7,NA,CASSSSHEQYF,TGTGCCAGCAGTTCATCCCACGAGCAGTACTTC
TRBV2,NA,TRBJ2-1,once,CASSSHSASYNEQFF,TGTGCCAGCAGTAGCCACTCCGCATCCTACAATGAGCAGTTCTTC
TRBV9,TRBD2,TRBJ2-3,NA,CASSVGGGGTDTQYF,TGTGCCAGCAGCGTAGGTGGGGGGGGCACAGATACGCAGTATTTT
TRBV4-3,NA,TRBJ1-1,NA,CASSRSGTRGTEAFF,TGCGCCAGCAGCCGATCCGGGACAAGGGGAACTGAAGCTTTCTTT
TRBV7-9,TRBD1,TRBJ1-3,NA,CASSLTGGKDTIYF,TGTGCCAGCAGCTTAACAGGGGGCAAGGACACCATATATTTT
TRBV28,NA,TRBJ1-5,NA,CASKWVGSNQPQHF,TGTGCCAGCAAGTGGGTAGGGTCCAATCAGCCCCAGCATTTT
TRBV30,NA,TRBJ1-3,NA,CAWSGEGSGNGNTIYF,TGTGCCTGGAGTGGTGAAGGTTCGGGGAATGGAAACACCATATATTTT
TRBV5-4,NA,TRBJ1-2,NA,CASSPWGVYGYTF,TGTGCCAGCAGCCCGTGGGGGGTCTATGGCTACACCTTC
TRBV29-1,TRBD1,TRBJ2-3,NA,CSVSGQGKPDTQYF,TGCAGCGTATCGGGACAGGGAAAGCCAGATACGCAGTATTTT
TRBV9,TRBD2,TRBJ2-3,NA,CASSPMGLAGADTQYF,TGTGCCAGCAGCCCTATGGGACTAGCGGGTGCAGATACGCAGTATTTT
TRBV28,NA,TRBJ1-2,NA,CASSLTRFHGYTF,TGTGCCAGCAGTTTAACCAGGTTCCATGGCTACACCTTC
TRBV19,NA,TRBJ1-2,NA,CASSLQGPFNYGYTF,TGTGCCAGTAGTCTCCAGGGGCCCTTTAACTATGGCTACACCTTC
TRBV7-9,NA,TRBJ2-2,NA,CASSLGLGPGAGELFF,TGTGCCAGCAGCTTAGGACTCGGGCCGGGGGCCGGGGAGCTGTTTTTT
TRBV7-8,NA,TRBJ2-1,few,CASSYSGSWHDEQFF,TGTGCCAGCAGCTACTCAGGAAGCTGGCACGATGAGCAGTTCTTC